A single sample is the source of the 23 T cell receptor beta chains below, sequenced in a study of beta chain features in type 1 diabetes. Investigators reverse transcribed all isolated RNA, so they sequenced expressed TCRB transcripts. Assay used: immunoSEQ multiplex PCR; TCRdb lists only in-frame clones, some missing. This repertoire shows 860,000 or so clones, about 17% found once; its top ten account for roughly 0.025%. Sequenced material: naive CD4+ T cells from blood. The receptors derive from a woman aged 18-30 years in good health.

In this sample, this clone turned up a few times. This sequence joins TRBV4-2 and TRBJ1-4; D possibly corresponds to TRBD1 (6 bases). There are 16 residues in the CDR3. V shed 1 base and J shed 4 bases, with 13 bases lying between them. CDR1 and CDR2 from the germline V gene are LGHNA and YNFKEQ. The CDR3, as DNA: TGTGCCAGCAGCCAAGTCCGGACAGCCGGTAATGAAAAACTGTTTTTT. This codes for CASSQVRTAGNEKLFF.

The CDR3 loop reads CASSYSTSGLAYEQYF. The CDR3 DNA sequence: TGTGCCAGCAGTTACTCGACTTCGGGACTAGCCTACGAGCAGTACTTC. V is TRBV6-5 and J is TRBJ2-7; 8 nucleotides align to TRBD2. Germline V lookup: CDR1 MNHEY, CDR2 SVGAGI. J lost 2 bases, V lost 0 bases, and 6 bases had no gene match. The CDR3 is 16 residues long.

This clone was observed a handful of times. This chain uses TRBV11-2 with TRBJ2-1, with 7 nucleotides matching TRBD2. The junction had 20 bases not matched to a gene; V was cut back by 5 bases and J by 7 bases. CDR1 SGHAT and CDR2 FQNNGV come from the germline V gene. This CDR3 has 18 residues. Here the CDR3 reads CASSLSGPGGGPLNEQFF. Here the CDR3 DNA reads TGTGCCAGCAGCCTTAGTGGCCCGGGGGGAGGGCCTCTTAATGAGCAGTTCTTC.

CDR3 sequence (DNA): TGTGCCAGCAGTCTTGGATGGTCCGGGGAGCTGTTTTTT. It translates to CASSLGWSGELFF. The rearrangement uses TRBV7-2 and TRBJ2-2, with D unresolved. Germline lookup yields CDR1 SGHTA and CDR2 FQGNSA. V was cut by 6 bases and J by 6 bases, with 11 bases left in between. The CDR3 consists of 13 residues.

This clone was detected only a few times. The CDR3 DNA reads as TGTGCCAGCAGTTACTCGGCGAGTAGCACAGATACGCAGTATTTT. Encoded protein: CASSYSASSTDTQYF. The chain employs TRBV6-6 and TRBJ2-3; D gene uncertain. Germline loops: CDR1 MNHNY, CDR2 SVGAGI (reference sequence). CDR3 size: 15 residues. V lost 0 bases to trimming and J lost 0 bases, with 7 bases between them.

This clone was seen a few times. The chain carries TRBV28 and TRBJ2-5; D is perhaps TRBD1 (6 bases). There are 13 residues in the CDR3. V was pared by 5 bases and J by 4 bases, with 11 bases between. Per germline, CDR1 MDHEN and CDR2 SYDVKM. The CDR3 nucleotides read TGTGCCAGCAGTGTTTGGGGGCGAGAGACCCAGTACTTC. Translated: CASSVWGRETQYF.

This clone showed up just a few times. The rearrangement uses TRBV14 and TRBJ1-2; D uncertain. The CDR3 spans 12 residues. The V end was cut by 7 bases, the J end by 7 bases, with 13 bases between. Germline values: CDR1 SGHDN, CDR2 FVKESK. CDR3 sequence: CASTIGPGGYTF. The CDR3 DNA follows: TGTGCCAGCACCATAGGGCCGGGTGGCTACACCTTC.

The chain couples TRBV2 to TRBJ2-5; no reliable D call. Trimming pared 5 bases from V and 2 bases from J, leaving 12 bases between. Germline V gives CDR1 SNHLY, CDR2 FYNNEI. This CDR3 region has 14 residues. The CDR3 coding sequence is TGTGCCAGCAGTTCTAGACATTCTCAAGAGACCCAGTACTTC. It specifies CASSSRHSQETQYF.

This clone came up a few times. The rearrangement joins TRBV4-2 to TRBJ1-1; the D is unclear. The V gene's germline CDR1 is LGHNA and CDR2 YNFKEQ. The germline V and J ends were trimmed by 4 bases and 0 bases, with 15 bases remaining between them. This CDR3 region has 16 residues. The CDR3 region has the DNA TGTGCCAGCAGCCCAAGGCTAGGAGCAATGAACACTGAAGCTTTCTTT. This sequence encodes CASSPRLGAMNTEAFF.

The sample holds many counts of this clone. A read error may account for a junction end that differs from germline. CDR3 protein: CASSLAGAPFF. The CDR3 DNA reads TGTGCCAGCAGCCTAGCAGGGGCACCTTTCTTT. The V call is TRBV7-9, the J call TRBJ1-1, with D possibly being TRBD1 (6 bases). Germline CDR1 reads SEHNR; CDR2 reads FQNEAQ (reference sequence). The CDR3 has 11 amino acids.

This clone was counted only a few times. This chain connects TRBV6-5 to TRBJ1-5, with TRBD1 as a possible D gene (6 bases). The V end lost 2 bases, the J end lost 9 bases, and 11 bases lay between the germline ends. The CDR3 spans 13 residues. From germline, CDR1 is MNHEY and CDR2 SVGAGI. CDR3 sequence (DNA): TGTGCCAGCAGTTACAGGGGGGGGAGGCCCCAGCATTTT. It yields the protein CASSYRGGRPQHF.

This clone turned up a few times. V usage is TRBV11-2 and J usage is TRBJ2-7; D not certain. The CDR3 is 11 residues long. Germline CDR1 reads SGHAT; CDR2 reads FQNNGV. Trimming shortened V by 6 bases and J by 1 base, and 4 bases separated the two germline ends. The CDR3 sequence: CASRGSYEQYF. DNA for the CDR3: TGTGCCAGCAGGGGGTCCTACGAGCAGTACTTC.

This chain uses TRBV6-6 with TRBJ1-5, with 8 bases aligning to TRBD1. The V gene's germline CDR1 is MNHNY and CDR2 SVGAGI (reference sequence). This CDR3 has 16 residues. V shed 7 bases, J shed 7 bases, and the junction held 15 bases outside the gene matches. In nucleotides, the CDR3 is TGTGCCAGCATCGAACGTGGACAGGGAGGGTGGCAGCCCCAGCATTTT. It yields the protein CASIERGQGGWQPQHF.

This clone has a handful of counts. The sample holds other DNA sequences that translate to the same CDR3. The chain employs TRBV6-6 and TRBJ2-5; D not certain. The CDR3 totals 13 residues. Trimming shortened V by 2 bases and J by 1 base, and 5 bases separated the two germline ends. Germline V CDR1 and CDR2: MNHNY, SVGAGI (reference sequence). The DNA of the CDR3 is TGTGCCAGCAGTTACAGATCCCAAGAGACCCAGTACTTC. Translation gives CASSYRSQETQYF.

Written as DNA, the CDR3 is TGTGCCAGCTCACCATACGGGACAGGGGGCATTTCAGCCAAAAACATTCAGTACTTC. Protein sequence: CASSPYGTGGISAKNIQYF. The rearrangement joins TRBV18 to TRBJ2-4, with 12 bases identical to TRBD1. The CDR3 has 19 amino acids. Looked up from germline, CDR1 is KGHSH and CDR2 is LQKENI. Unmatched junction bases numbered 8, after V lost 2 bases and J lost 0 bases.

This clone was picked up a small number of times. This chain uses TRBV2 with TRBJ2-2, with TRBD1 matching 7 bases. Trimming at V came to 8 bases and at J to 5 bases, leaving 8 bases not matched to a gene. The length of the CDR3 is 14 residues. Germline V gives CDR1 SNHLY, CDR2 FYNNEI. CDR3 nucleotide sequence: TGTGCCAGCGGGACAGACCCTGGGACCGGGGAGCTGTTTTTT. Its translation is CASGTDPGTGELFF. Based on the CDR3 plus reference TRBV2 and TRBJ2-2, the full variable domain is EPEVTQTPSHQVTQMGQEVILRCVPISNHLYFYWYRQILGQKVEFLVSFYNNEISEKSEIFDDQFSVERPDGSNFTLKIRSTKLEDSAMYFCASGTDPGTGELFFGEGSRLTVL.

The chain has TRBV18 and TRBJ1-1; D gene unclear. This CDR3 region has 14 residues. Germline V lookup: CDR1 KGHSH, CDR2 LQKENI. Trimming cost V 3 bases and J 0 bases, with 8 bases left between them. CDR3 loop: CASSPGQVNTEAFF. The CDR3 DNA sequence: TGTGCCAGCTCACCTGGGCAGGTGAACACTGAAGCTTTCTTT.

Only a few counts were recorded for this clone. The chain employs TRBV5-1 and TRBJ2-3; 7 nucleotides line up with TRBD1. The CDR3 totals 15 residues. Germline V gene sequence: CDR1 SGHRS, CDR2 YFSETQ. V was clipped by 4 bases and J by 1 base; unmatched bases: 6. The CDR3 sequence is CASSLDRVGTDTQYF. The CDR3 DNA is TGCGCCAGCAGCCTTGACAGGGTGGGCACAGATACGCAGTATTTT.

This clone was observed a handful of times. CDR3 DNA: TGCAGCGTCGGACAGAGCTCCTACGAGCAGTACTTC. Translation: CSVGQSSYEQYF. The chain links TRBV29-1 to TRBJ2-7; maybe TRBD1 (6 bases). In germline, CDR1 is SQVTM, CDR2 ANQGSEA. The CDR3 has 12 residues. The ends were cut back, 6 bases at V and 0 bases at J, with 9 bases in the middle.

Worth noting for this clone: The same CDR3 also results from other DNA sequences found in this sample. The chain combines TRBV7-9 with TRBJ2-1, with 9 bases identical to TRBD2. V trimming: 5 bases; J trimming: 15 bases; junction bases outside the gene matches: 8. Germline assignment: CDR1 SEHNR and CDR2 FQNEAQ (reference sequence). This CDR3 is built from 12 residues. This chain's CDR3 is CASSPGPGLAFF. DNA for the CDR3: TGTGCCAGCAGCCCCGGACCGGGACTAGCGTTCTTC.

The chain combines TRBV28 with TRBJ2-7; no reliable D call. Trimming stripped 5 bases from V and 2 bases from J, with 13 bases between. This CDR3 region has 14 residues. Germline CDR1 and CDR2: MDHEN and SYDVKM. Here the CDR3 reads CASSPPQSAYEQYF. As DNA, the CDR3 is TGTGCCAGCAGTCCCCCCCAGTCGGCCTACGAGCAGTACTTC.

This clone was seen a few times. This rearrangement joins TRBV14 to TRBJ1-2, with D unresolved. The CDR3 spans 13 residues. Looked up from germline, CDR1 is SGHDN and CDR2 is FVKESK. The ends were cut back, 1 base at V and 4 bases at J, with 7 bases in the middle. CDR3 loop: CASSQGFSYGYTF. DNA for the CDR3: TGTGCCAGCAGCCAAGGGTTCTCCTATGGCTACACCTTC.

A few counts support this clone. The rearrangement joins TRBV11-2 to TRBJ1-1; TRBD1 matches at 7 bases. The CDR3 spans 16 residues. The J segment lost 2 bases and the V segment lost 3 bases, leaving 9 bases of the junction unmatched. Germline-derived CDR1 and CDR2 are SGHAT and FQNNGV. The CDR3 sequence is CASSLLSRDRNTEAFF. CDR3 in DNA: TGTGCCAGCAGCTTGCTATCCCGGGACAGAAACACTGAAGCTTTCTTT.